This TCR beta chain was sequenced in a study of blood T cells in healthy people across ages. A second about 6 to 11 cycle PCR used barcoded and J-beta primers. TCRdb redid the calling of the 5' RACE reads with MiXCR, one entry per CDR3 protein. The data hold around 1,600,000 distinct CDR3 sequences, with 35% to 45% observed a single time. There are a few counts of this clonotype. Its antigen is undetermined. V was trimmed by 6 bases and J by 0 bases, leaving 13 bases between them. The germline V gene has CDR1 SQVTM and CDR2 ANQGSEA. This CDR3 contains 14 residues. Study-level findings and limits: The long-lived group displayed more naive CD4+ cells, plus higher diversity, than the aged donors did.

The gene calls are TRBV29-1 and TRBJ2-3; D is unresolved. Sequencing was done on a sample of blood. This TCR derives from a woman aged 18-29 years in good health. The CDR3 DNA is TGCAGCGTAGGTAAAGGGATTAGCACAGATACGCAGTATTTT. As protein: CSVGKGISTDTQYF.